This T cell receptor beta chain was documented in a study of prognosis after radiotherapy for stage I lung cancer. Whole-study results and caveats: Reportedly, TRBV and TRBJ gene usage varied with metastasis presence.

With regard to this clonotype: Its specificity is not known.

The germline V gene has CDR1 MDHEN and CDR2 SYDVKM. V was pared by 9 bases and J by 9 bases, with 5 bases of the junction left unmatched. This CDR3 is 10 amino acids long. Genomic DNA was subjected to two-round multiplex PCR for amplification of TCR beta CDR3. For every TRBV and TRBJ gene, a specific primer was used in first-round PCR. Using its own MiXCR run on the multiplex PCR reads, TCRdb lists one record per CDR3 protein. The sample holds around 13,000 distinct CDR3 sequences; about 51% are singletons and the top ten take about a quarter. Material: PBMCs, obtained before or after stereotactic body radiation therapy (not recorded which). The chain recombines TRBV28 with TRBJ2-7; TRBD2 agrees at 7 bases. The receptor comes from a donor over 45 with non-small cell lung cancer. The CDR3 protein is CARKRDWQYF. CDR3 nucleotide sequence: TGTGCCAGGAAGCGGGATTGGCAGTACTTC.